This T cell receptor beta chain is from a study of Graves' ophthalmopathy and Graves' hyperthyroidism. In the study overall: Blood was drawn at initial diagnosis, before any treatment.

General study points: Ophthalmopathy progression was predicted by the model at 70.59% sensitivity and 72% to 80% specificity. In blood, most expanded thyroid clonotypes above 0.001 frequency were also detected.

RNA transcripts provided the template for amplifying TCR beta CDR3 regions. HTBI primers were used in a first-round RT-PCR, which preceded a second-round multiplex PCR. TCRdb called the multiplex PCR reads again in MiXCR, with one record for every CDR3 protein. Among 450,000 or so distinct CDR3 sequences, approximately 15% were seen once, and the ten largest hold approximately 9.8%. With 8 bases removed from V and 1 base from J, the gap between germline ends came to 12 bases. CDR1 is DFQATT, CDR2 SNEGSKA, per germline (reference sequence). This CDR3 is built from 12 residues. Exclusion covered patients with other autoimmune diseases or uncontrolled infections (as well as pregnancy or lactation). This clonotype occurred many times. Its antigen is undetermined.

This chain connects TRBV20-1 to TRBJ2-7; TRBD2 might be the D (6 bases). This TCR was sampled from a woman in her twenties or thirties with Graves' ophthalmopathy. Specimen: blood. The CDR3 spells CSLSGASYEQYF. Written as DNA, the CDR3 is TGCAGTCTTAGCGGAGCTTCCTACGAGCAGTACTTC.